The present T cell receptor (beta chain) was sequenced within a study of blood T cell repertoires in COVID-19. The junction had 8 bases not matched to a gene; V was cut back by 8 bases and J by 5 bases. Germline CDR1 SGHVS, CDR2 FNYEAQ. The CDR3 is 15 amino acids. Sequencing used immunoSEQ multiplex PCR; TCRdb keeps in-frame clones, though not all of them. This table holds 120,000 to 150,000 clones, almost 85% found once. This chain links TRBV7-6 with TRBJ2-1, with 11 nucleotides matching TRBD2. The origin of this receptor is a man aged 50 to 60 with acute or convalescent COVID-19. Sequencing used peripheral blood. The CDR3 here is CASRVRSGGDNEQFF. The CDR3 bases are TGTGCCAGCCGAGTTCGTAGCGGGGGGGACAATGAGCAGTTCTTC.